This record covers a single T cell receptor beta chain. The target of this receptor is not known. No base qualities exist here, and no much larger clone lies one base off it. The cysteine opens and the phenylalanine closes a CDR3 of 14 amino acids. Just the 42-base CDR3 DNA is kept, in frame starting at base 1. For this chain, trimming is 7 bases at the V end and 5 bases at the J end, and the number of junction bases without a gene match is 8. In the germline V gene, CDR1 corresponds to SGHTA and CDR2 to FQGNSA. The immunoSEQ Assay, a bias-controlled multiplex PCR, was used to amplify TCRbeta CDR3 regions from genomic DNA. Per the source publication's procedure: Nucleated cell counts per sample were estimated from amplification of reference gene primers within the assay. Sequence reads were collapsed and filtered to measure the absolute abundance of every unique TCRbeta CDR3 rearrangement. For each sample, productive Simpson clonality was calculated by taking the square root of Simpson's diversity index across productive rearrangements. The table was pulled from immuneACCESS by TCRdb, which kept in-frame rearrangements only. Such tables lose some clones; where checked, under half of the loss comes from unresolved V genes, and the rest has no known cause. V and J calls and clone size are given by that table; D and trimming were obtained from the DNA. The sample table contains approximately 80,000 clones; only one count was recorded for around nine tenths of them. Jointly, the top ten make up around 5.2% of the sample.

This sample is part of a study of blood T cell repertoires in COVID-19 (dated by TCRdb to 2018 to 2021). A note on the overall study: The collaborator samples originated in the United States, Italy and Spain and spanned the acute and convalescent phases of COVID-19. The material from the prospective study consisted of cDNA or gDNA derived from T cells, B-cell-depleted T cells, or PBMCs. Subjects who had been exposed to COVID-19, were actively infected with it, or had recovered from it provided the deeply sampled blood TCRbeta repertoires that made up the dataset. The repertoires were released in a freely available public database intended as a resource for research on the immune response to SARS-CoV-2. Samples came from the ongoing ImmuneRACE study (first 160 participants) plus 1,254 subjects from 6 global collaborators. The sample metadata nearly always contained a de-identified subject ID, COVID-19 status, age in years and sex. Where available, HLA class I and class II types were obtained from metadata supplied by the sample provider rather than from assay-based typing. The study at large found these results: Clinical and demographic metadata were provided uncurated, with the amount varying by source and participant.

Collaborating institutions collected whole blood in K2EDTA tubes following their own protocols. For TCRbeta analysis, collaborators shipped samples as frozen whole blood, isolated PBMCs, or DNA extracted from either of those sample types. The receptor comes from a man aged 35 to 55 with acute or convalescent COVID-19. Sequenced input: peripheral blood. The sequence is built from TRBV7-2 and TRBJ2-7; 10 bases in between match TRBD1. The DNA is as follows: TGTGCCAGCAACCGGGACAGGGGAGCCCACGAGCAGTACTTC. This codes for CASNRDRGAHEQYF.